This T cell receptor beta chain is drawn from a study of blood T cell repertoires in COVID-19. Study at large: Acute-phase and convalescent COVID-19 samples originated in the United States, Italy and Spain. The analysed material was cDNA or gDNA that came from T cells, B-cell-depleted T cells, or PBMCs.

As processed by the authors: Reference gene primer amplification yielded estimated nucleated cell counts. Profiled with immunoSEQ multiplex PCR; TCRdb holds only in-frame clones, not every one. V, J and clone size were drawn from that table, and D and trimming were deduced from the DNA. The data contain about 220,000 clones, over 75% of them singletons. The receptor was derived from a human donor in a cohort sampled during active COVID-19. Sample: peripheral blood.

CDR3 sequence (DNA): TGTGCCAGCAGCTTAGAACCGGGACAGGGCTACGAGCAGTACTTC. Translation gives CASSLEPGQGYEQYF. The V gene is TRBV11-3, the J gene TRBJ2-7; 9 nucleotides align to TRBD1. V shed 0 bases, J shed 3 bases, and the junction held 3 bases outside the gene matches. Germline CDR1 is SGHNT and CDR2 is YENEEA. CDR3 length equals 15 residues. Full variable domain (missing parts from reference TRBV11-3 and TRBJ2-7): EAGVVQSPRYKIIEKKQPVAFWCNPISGHNTLYWYLQNLGQGPELLIRYENEEAVDDSQLPKDRFSAERLKGVDSTLKIQPAELGDSAVYLCASSLEPGQGYEQYFGPGTRLTVT.